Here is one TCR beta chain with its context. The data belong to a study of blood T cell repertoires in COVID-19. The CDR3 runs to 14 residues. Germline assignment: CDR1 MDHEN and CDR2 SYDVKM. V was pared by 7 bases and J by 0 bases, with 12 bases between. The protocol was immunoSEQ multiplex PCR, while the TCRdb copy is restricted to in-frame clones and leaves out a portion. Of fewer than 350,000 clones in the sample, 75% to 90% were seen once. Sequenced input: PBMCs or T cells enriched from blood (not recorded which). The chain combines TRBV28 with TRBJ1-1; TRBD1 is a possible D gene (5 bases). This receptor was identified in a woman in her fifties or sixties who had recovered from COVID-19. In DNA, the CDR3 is TGTGCCAGCATCGAAAGGGGTATGAACACTGAAGCTTTCTTT. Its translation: CASIERGMNTEAFF.